A single T cell receptor beta chain is shown here with its context. The target of this receptor is not known. Mismatch with germline at one junction end may stem from a read error. Library preparation employed PCR. The sample was run on an Illumina HiSeq 2500. TCR libraries were prepared with molecular barcoding, using unique molecular identifiers to normalize TCRbeta repertoire quantification. The public reads were quality trimmed at Q25 with fastp and then assembled into clones with MiXCR by TCRdb, keeping productive beta chains. All rows with the same CDR3 protein become a single entry with the most common DNA and genes. The table for this sample lists approximately 230,000 distinct CDR3 sequences; about 26% of them were counted only once. Clones ranked in the top ten supply over 2.5% of the sample. In the paper's terms, the treatment or condition label means: allogeneic hematopoietic cell transplantation with graft depleted of TCRalphabeta T cells and CD19 B cells. The children who served as transplant recipients had been given grafts of TCRalphabeta/CD19-depleted allogeneic hematopoietic cells.

From the germline V gene, CDR1 is MDHEN and CDR2 is SYDVKM. The CDR3 sequence holds 17 residues, the cysteine and phenylalanine included. The read is trimmed to its CDR3 DNA, 51 bases read in frame from base 1. This entry belongs to a study of T-cell reconstitution after alpha-beta-depleted transplantation in children (dated by TCRdb to 2016 to 2017). Context from the whole study: Using TCR repertoire profiling, the study quantitatively followed how T-cell immune reconstitution unfolded in children after TCRalphabeta/CD19-depleted allogeneic hematopoietic cell transplantation. Broad study findings and their caveats: Apparently early alphabetaT-cell count recovery about two months after transplant reportedly relied on only several hundred rapidly expanded clones derived from non-depleted graft cells. The frequencies of hyperexpanded clones fell over the following months, and after one year, T-cell counts and TCRbeta diversity were mostly attributed to newly produced T cells. In some patients, the high TCRbeta diversity seen at day 60 was put down to recipient T cells and intrathymic progenitors that had survived conditioning.

Recombination connected TRBV28 to TRBJ2-6, with 9 junctional bases fitting TRBD1. This TCR was recovered from a girl aged 2 to 10 with Fanconi anemia, due to receive a stem cell transplant. Sequenced here: PBMCs, sampled before TCRalphabeta/CD19-depleted stem cell transplant. The CDR3 region: CASSSHRDRAGANALTF. In nucleotide form, the sequence is TGTGCCAGCAGTTCCCACCGGGACAGGGCTGGGGCCAACGCCCTGACTTTC.